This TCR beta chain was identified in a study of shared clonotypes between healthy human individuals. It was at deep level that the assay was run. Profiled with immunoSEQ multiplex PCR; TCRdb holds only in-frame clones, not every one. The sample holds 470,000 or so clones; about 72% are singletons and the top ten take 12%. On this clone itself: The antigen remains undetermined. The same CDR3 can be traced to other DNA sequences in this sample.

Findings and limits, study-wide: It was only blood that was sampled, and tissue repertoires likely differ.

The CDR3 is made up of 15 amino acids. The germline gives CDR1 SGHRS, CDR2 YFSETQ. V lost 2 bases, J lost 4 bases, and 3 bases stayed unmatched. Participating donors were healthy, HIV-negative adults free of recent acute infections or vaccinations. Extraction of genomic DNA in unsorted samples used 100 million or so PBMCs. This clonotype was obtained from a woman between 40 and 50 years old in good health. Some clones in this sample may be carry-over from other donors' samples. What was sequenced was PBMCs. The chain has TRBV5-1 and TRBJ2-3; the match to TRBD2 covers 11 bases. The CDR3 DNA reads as TGCGCCAGCAGCTTAACTAGCGGGAGTGCAGATACGCAGTATTTT. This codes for CASSLTSGSADTQYF. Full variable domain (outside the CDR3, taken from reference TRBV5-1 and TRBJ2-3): KAGVTQTPRYLIKTRGQQVTLSCSPISGHRSVSWYQQTPGQGLQFLFEYFSETQRNKGNFPGRFSGRQFSNSRSEMNVSTLELGDSALYLCASSLTSGSADTQYFGPGTRLTVL.